This entry concerns a single T cell receptor beta chain. As yet, its antigen is unknown. This entry comes from a study of cytomegalovirus exposure and HLA in healthy donors. The PCR was carried out with 60 Vbeta primers and 13 Jbeta primers. Here immunoSEQ multiplex PCR was the method, and the copy in TCRdb shows in-frame clones only, minus some. Of fewer than 150,000 clones listed, roughly 80% were seen once; the top ten hold 4% to 5%. The trim removed 7 bases at V and 10 bases at J, leaving 12 bases unmatched. The CDR3 has 16 amino acids. Germline V CDR1 and CDR2: SNHLY, FYNNEI. General study findings and limits: TCR beta V segments were, for the most part, productive about 87% or about 30% of the time in an earlier analysis.

The rearrangement links TRBV2 to TRBJ2-1; 14 nucleotides align to TRBD2. Sequenced material: PBMCs. The clonotype comes from a man aged 35 to 55 in good health and CMV-seropositive. CDR3: CASNRPGLAGAWEQFF. DNA of the CDR3: TGTGCCAGCAATAGACCGGGACTAGCGGGAGCATGGGAGCAGTTCTTC.